This TCR beta chain is from a study of cytotoxic CD8 clonotypes in ibrutinib-treated CLL. The overall study: A median roughly twelve months of treatment, range 6 to 36, preceded the collection of response samples.

Regarding the study as a whole: Clonotypes that were public were uncommon, and they contracted or stayed stable on treatment. Sustained-remission patients were sampled at one set of times and progressing patients at different ones.

Repertoires were generated with immunoSEQ multiplex PCR, while TCRdb's copy carries only in-frame clones and drops some. The repertoire includes about 300,000 clones, roughly 76% of them detected once, and about 5.3% sits in the top ten. The CDR3 has 15 amino acids. Germline CDR1 reads SGHRS; CDR2 reads YFSETQ. V dropped 1 base and J dropped 7; count of bases not matched to a gene: 6. A word on this clone: The antigen is unknown.

Sequencing was performed on PBMCs, taken at disease progression, from a patient treated with ibrutinib. The rearrangement joins TRBV5-1 to TRBJ2-2; 8 bases agree with TRBD2. This TCR was sampled from a human donor with chronic lymphocytic leukemia. The CDR3 protein is CASSLPGGAVGELFF. The CDR3 coding sequence is TGCGCCAGCAGCTTGCCCGGGGGGGCCGTCGGGGAGCTGTTTTTT.